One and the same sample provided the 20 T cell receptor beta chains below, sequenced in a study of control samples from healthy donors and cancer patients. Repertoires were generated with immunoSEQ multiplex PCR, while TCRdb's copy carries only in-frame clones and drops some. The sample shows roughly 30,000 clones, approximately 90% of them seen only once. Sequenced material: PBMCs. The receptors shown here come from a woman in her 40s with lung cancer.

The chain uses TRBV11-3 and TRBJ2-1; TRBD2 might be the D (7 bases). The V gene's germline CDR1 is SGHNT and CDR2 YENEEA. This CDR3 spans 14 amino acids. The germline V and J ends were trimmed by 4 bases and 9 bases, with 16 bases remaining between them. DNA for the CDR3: TGTGCCAGCAGCTATACGGGGGGCAGGATTGAGCAGTTCTTC. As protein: CASSYTGGRIEQFF.

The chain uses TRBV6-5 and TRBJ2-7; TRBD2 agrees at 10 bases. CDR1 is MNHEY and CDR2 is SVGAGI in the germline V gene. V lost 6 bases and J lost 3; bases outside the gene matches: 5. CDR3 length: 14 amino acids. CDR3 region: CASSFSSGGYEQYF. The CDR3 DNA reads TGTGCCAGCAGCTTTTCTAGCGGGGGCTACGAGCAGTACTTC.

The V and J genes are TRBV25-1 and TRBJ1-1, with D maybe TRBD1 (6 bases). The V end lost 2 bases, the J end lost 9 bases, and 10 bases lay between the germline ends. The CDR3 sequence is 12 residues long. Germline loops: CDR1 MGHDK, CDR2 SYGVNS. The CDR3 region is CASSERGQKAFF. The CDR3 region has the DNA TGTGCCAGCAGTGAACGTGGACAGAAAGCTTTCTTT.

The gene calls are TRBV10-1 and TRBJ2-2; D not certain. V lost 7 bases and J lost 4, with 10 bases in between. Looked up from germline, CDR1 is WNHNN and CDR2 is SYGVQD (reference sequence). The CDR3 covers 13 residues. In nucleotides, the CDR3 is TGCGCCAGCATGGAGCCCGGCACCGGGGAGCTGTTTTTT. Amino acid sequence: CASMEPGTGELFF.

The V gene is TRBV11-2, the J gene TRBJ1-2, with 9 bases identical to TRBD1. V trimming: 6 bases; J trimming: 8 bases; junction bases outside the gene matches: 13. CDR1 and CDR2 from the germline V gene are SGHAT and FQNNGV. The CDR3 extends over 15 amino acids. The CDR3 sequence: CASRLGVQGARGYTF. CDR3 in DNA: TGTGCCAGCAGGCTGGGGGTACAGGGGGCGAGGGGCTACACCTTC.

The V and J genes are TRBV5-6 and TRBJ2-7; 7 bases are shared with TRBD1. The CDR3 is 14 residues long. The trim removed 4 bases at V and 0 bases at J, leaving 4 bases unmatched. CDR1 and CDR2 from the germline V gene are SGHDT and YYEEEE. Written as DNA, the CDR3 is TGTGCCAGCAGCCCCGGACAGGACTCCTACGAGCAGTACTTC. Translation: CASSPGQDSYEQYF.

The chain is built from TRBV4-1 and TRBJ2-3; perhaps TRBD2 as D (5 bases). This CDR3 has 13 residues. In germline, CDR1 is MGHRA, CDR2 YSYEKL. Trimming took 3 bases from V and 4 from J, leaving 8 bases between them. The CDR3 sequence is CASSQEAADTQYF. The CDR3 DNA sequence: TGCGCCAGCAGCCAGGAAGCGGCAGATACGCAGTATTTT.

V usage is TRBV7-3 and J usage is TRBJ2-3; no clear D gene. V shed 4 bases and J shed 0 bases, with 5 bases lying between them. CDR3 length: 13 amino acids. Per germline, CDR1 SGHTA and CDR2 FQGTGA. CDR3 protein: CASSSYSTDTQYF. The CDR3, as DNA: TGTGCCAGCAGCTCGTACAGCACAGATACGCAGTATTTT. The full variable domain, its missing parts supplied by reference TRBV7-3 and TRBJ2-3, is GAGVSQTPSNKVTEKGKYVELRCDPISGHTALYWYRQSLGQGPEFLIYFQGTGAADDSGLPNDRFFAVRPEGSVSTLKIQRTERGDSAVYLCASSSYSTDTQYFGPGTRLTVL.

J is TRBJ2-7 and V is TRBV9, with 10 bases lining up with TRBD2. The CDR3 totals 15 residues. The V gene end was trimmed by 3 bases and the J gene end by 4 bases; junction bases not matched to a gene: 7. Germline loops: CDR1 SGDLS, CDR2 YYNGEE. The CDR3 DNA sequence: TGTGCCAGCAGCGCCGACGCTAGCGGGGGTTACGAGCAGTACTTC. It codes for CASSADASGGYEQYF.

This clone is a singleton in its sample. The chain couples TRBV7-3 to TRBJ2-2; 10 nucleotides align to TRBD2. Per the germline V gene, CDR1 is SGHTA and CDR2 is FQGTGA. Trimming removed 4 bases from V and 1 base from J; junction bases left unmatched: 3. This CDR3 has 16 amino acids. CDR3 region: CASSSSGGWNTGELFF. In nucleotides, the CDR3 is TGTGCCAGCAGCTCTAGCGGGGGCTGGAACACCGGGGAGCTGTTTTTT.

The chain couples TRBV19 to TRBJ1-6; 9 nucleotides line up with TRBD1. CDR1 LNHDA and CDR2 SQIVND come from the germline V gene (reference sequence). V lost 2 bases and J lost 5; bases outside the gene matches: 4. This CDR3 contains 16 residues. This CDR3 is CASSIPRTGDNSPLHF. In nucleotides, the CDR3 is TGTGCCAGTAGTATACCCAGGACAGGGGATAATTCACCCCTCCACTTT.

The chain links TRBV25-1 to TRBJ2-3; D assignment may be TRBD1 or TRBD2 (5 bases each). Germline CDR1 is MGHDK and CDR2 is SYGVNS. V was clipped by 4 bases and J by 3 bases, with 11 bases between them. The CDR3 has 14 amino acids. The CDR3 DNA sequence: TGTGCCAGCAGTGGGGGGATAGCGACAGATACGCAGTATTTT. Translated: CASSGGIATDTQYF.

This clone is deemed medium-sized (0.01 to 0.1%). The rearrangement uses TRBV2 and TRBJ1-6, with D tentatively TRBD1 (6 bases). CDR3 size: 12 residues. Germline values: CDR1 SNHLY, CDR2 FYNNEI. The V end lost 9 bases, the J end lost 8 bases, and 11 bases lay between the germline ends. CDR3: CARGAPDSPLHF. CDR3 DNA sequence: TGTGCCAGGGGGGCTCCCGATTCACCCCTCCACTTT.

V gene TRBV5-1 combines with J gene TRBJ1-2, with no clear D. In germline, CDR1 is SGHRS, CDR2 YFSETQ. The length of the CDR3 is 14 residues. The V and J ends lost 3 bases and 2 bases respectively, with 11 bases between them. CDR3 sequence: CASSSQAPNYGYTF. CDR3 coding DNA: TGCGCCAGCAGCTCTCAGGCTCCCAACTATGGCTACACCTTC.

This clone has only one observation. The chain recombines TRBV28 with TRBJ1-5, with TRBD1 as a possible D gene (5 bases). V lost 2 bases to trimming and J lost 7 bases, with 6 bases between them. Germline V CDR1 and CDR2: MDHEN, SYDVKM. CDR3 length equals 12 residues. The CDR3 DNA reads TGTGCCAGCAGTTTACAGGGCCAGCCCCAGCATTTT. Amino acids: CASSLQGQPQHF.

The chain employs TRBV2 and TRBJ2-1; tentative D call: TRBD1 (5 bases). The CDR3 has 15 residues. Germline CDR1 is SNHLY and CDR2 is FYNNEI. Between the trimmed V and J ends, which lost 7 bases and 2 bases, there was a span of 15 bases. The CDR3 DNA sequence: TGTGCCAGCAAAGGGGTGAGGACAACCTACAATGAGCAGTTCTTC. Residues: CASKGVRTTYNEQFF.

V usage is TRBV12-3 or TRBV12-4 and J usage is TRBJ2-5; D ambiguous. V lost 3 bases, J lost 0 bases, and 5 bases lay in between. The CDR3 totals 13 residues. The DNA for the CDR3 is TGTGCCAGCAGTTTGACCAACCAAGAGACCCAGTACTTC. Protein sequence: CASSLTNQETQYF.

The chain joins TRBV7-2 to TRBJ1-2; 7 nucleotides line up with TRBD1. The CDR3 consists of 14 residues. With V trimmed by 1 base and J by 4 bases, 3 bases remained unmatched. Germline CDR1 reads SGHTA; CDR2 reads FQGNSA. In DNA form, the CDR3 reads TGTGCCAGCAGCTTAGGACAGGGCCTCTATGGCTACACCTTC. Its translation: CASSLGQGLYGYTF.

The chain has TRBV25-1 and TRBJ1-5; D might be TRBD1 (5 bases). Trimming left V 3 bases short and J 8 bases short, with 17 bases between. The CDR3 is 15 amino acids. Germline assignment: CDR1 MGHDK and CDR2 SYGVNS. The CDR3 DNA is TGTGCCAGCAGTGAGGGTGGGGGGAGAGGTGAGCCCCAGCATTTT. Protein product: CASSEGGGRGEPQHF.

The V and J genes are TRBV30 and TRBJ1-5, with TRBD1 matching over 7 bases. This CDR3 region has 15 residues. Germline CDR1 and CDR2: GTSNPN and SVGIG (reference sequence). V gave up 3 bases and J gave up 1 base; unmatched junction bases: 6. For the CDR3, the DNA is TGTGCCTGGAGCCCCGGGACAGCCAGCAATCAGCCCCAGCATTTT. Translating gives CAWSPGTASNQPQHF.